The source of this TCR beta chain is a study of shared clonotypes between healthy human individuals. Findings of the study overall: Among a few donors, approximately 5% of naive CD4 clonotypes were found in common. Rarefaction curves obtained for sorted subsets showed sequencing incomplete despite large depth. Generally, naive subsets (rather than memory subsets) showed larger estimated richness.

On this clone itself: Its specificity is not known.

Each subset's genomic DNA was split evenly across several immunoSEQ plates. Sequencing used immunoSEQ multiplex PCR; TCRdb keeps in-frame clones, though not all of them. The sample holds about 2 million clones, 85% to 95% seen once. Naive CD8 cells comprised CD45RO-negative, CCR7-positively selected cells, excluding terminally differentiated effector memory CD45RA+ cells. CDR1 SNHLY and CDR2 FYNNEI come from the germline V gene. The CDR3 runs to 12 residues. The V and J ends lost 9 bases and 5 bases respectively, with 13 bases between them. V gene TRBV2 combines with J gene TRBJ2-5; possible D gene TRBD1, 6 bases. The sequence derives from a young man in good health. The sample was naive CD8+ T cells sorted from blood. CDR3 protein: CARETGLETQYF. In DNA, the CDR3 is TGTGCCAGGGAAACAGGGTTGGAGACCCAGTACTTC.